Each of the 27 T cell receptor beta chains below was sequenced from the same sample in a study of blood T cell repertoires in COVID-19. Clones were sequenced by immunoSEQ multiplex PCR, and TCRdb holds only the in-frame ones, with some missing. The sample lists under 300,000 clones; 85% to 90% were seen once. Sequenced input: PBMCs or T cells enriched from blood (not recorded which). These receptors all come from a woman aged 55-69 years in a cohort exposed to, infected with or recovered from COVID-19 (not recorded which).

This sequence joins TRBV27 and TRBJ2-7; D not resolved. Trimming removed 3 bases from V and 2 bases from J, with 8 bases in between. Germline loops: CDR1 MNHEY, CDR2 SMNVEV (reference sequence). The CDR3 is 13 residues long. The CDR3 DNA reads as TGTGCCAGCAGTTTTTTATCCGCCTACGAGCAGTACTTC. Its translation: CASSFLSAYEQYF.

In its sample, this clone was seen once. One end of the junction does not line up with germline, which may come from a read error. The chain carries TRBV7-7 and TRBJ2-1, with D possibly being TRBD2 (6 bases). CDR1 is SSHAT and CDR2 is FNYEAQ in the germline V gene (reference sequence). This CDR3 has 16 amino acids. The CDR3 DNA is TGTGCTAGCAGCTTAGCAGTTAGCGGATCCTACAATGAGCAGTTCTTC. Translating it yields CASSLAVSGSYNEQFF.

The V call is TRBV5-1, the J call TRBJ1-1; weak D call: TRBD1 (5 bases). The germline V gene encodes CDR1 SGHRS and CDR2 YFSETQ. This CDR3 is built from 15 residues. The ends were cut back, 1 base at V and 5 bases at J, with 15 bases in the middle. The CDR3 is CASSLSRDKGTEAFF. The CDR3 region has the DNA TGCGCCAGCAGCTTGTCGCGAGATAAGGGGACTGAAGCTTTCTTT.

This CDR3 is CASSPRQGKETQYF. CDR3 coding DNA: TGTGCCAGCAGCCCTCGACAGGGGAAAGAGACCCAGTACTTC. The J gene is TRBJ2-5, the V gene TRBV5-4, with 8 bases aligning to TRBD1. The length of the CDR3 is 14 residues. The germline V gene encodes CDR1 SGHNT and CDR2 YYREEE (reference sequence). The V segment lost 4 bases and the J segment 3 bases; nucleotides outside the gene matches: 5.

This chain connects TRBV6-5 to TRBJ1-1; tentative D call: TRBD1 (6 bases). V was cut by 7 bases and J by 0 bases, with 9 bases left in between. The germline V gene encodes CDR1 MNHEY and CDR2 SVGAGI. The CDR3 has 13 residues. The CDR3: CASNPGVNTEAFF. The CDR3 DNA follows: TGTGCCAGCAATCCAGGGGTGAACACTGAAGCTTTCTTT.

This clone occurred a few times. The CDR3 is CASSFFNQPQHF. Here the CDR3 DNA reads TGTGCCAGCAGTTTCTTCAATCAGCCCCAGCATTTT. The chain has TRBV12-3 or TRBV12-4 and TRBJ1-5; the D is unclear. The V gene lost 3 bases and the J gene lost 3 bases, with 3 bases spanning the gap. The CDR3 has 12 amino acids.

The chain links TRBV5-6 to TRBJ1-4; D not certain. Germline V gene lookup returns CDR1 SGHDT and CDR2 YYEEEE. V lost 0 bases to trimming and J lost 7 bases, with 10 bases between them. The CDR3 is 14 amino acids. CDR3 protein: CASSLAGEPEKLFF. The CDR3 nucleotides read TGTGCCAGCAGCTTGGCCGGTGAACCTGAAAAACTGTTTTTT.

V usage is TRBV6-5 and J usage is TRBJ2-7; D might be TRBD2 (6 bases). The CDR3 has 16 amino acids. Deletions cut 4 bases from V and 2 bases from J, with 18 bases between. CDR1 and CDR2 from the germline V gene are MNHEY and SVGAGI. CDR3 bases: TGTGCCAGCAGTTTCTCCTCCGGGACTCCAACCTACGAGCAGTACTTC. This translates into CASSFSSGTPTYEQYF.

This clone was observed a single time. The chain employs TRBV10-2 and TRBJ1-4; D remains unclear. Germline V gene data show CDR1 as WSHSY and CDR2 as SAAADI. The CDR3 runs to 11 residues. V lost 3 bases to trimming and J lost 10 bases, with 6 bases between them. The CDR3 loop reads CASSESGKLFF. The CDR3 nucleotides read TGCGCCAGCAGTGAATCCGGAAAACTGTTTTTT.

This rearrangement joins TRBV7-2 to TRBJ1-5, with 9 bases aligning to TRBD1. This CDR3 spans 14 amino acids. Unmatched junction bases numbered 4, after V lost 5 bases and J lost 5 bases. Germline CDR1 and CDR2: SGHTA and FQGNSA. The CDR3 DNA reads TGTGCCAGCAGCCCCTGGACAGGGGATCAGCCCCAGCATTTT. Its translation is CASSPWTGDQPQHF.

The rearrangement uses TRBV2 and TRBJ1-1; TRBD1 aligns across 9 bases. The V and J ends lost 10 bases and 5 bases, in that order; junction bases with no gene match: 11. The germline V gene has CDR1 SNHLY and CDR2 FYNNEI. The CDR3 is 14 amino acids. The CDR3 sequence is CAIHRGLKGTEAFF. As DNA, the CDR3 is TGTGCCATCCACAGGGGGCTGAAGGGAACTGAAGCTTTCTTT.

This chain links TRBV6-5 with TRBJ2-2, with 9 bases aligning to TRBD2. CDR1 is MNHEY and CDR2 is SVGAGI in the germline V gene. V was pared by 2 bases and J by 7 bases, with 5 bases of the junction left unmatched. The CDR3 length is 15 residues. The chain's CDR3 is CASSYRREGIGELFF. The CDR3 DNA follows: TGTGCCAGCAGTTACCGGCGGGAGGGGATCGGGGAGCTGTTTTTT.

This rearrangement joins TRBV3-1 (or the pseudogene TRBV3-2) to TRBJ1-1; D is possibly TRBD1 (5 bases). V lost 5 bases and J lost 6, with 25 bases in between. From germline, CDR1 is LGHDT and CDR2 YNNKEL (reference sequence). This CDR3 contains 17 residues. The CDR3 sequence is CASSYRLPGQGGAEAFF. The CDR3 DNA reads TGTGCCAGCAGCTATCGTTTGCCGGGGCAGGGAGGAGCTGAAGCTTTCTTT.

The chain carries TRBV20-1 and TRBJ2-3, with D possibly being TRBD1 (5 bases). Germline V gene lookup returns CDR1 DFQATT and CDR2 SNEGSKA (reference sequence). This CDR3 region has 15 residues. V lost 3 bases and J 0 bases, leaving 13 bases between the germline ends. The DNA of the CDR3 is TGCAGTGCTAGTCCGGACATATCTAGCACAGATACGCAGTATTTT. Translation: CSASPDISSTDTQYF.

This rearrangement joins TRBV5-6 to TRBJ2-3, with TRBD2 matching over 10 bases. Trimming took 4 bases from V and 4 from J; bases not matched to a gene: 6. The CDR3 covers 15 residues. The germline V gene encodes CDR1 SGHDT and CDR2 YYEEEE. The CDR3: CASSLSGRSADTQYF. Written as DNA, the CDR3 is TGTGCCAGCAGCCTTAGCGGGAGGTCTGCAGATACGCAGTATTTT.

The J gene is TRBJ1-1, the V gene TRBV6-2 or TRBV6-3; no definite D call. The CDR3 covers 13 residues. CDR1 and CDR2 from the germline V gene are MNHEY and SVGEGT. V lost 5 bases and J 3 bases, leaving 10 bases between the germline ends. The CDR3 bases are TGTGCCAGCAGTCCCCGGGTGGACACTGAAGCTTTCTTT. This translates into CASSPRVDTEAFF.

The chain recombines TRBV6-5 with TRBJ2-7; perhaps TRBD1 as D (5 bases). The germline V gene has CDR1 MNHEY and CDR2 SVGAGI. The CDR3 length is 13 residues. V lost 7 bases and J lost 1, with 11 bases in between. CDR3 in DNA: TGTGCCAGCACCGTGGGGCTTTCCTACGAGCAGTACTTC. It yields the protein CASTVGLSYEQYF.

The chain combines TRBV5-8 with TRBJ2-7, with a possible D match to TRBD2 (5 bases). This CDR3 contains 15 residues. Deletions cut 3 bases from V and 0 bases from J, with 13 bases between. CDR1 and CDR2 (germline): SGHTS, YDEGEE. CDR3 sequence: CASSSQEVPSYEQYF. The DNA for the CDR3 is TGTGCCAGCAGCTCTCAGGAGGTACCCTCCTACGAGCAGTACTTC. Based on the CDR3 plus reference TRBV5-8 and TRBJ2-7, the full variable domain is EAGVTQSPTHLIKTRGQQATLRCSPISGHTSVYWYQQALGLGLQFLLWYDEGEERNRGNFPPRFSGRQFPNYSSELNVNALELEDSALYLCASSSQEVPSYEQYFGPGTRLTVT.

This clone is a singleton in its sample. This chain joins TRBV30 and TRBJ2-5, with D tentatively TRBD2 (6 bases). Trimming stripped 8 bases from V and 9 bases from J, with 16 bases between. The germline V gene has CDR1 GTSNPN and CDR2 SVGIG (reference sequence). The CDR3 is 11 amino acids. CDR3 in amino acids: CAAGSNVAQYF. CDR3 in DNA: TGTGCCGCGGGATCCAACGTGGCCCAGTACTTC.

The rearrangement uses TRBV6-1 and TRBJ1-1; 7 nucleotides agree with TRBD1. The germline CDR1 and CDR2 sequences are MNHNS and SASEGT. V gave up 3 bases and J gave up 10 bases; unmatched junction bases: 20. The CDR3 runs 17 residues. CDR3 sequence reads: CASSDGDSAYQTLRAFF. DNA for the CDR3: TGTGCCAGCAGTGACGGGGACAGTGCATACCAAACACTGAGAGCTTTCTTT.

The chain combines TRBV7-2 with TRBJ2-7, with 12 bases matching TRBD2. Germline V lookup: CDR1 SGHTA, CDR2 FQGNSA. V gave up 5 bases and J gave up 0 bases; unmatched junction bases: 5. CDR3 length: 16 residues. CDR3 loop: CASSPRTSGISYEQYF. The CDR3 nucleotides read TGTGCCAGCAGCCCCAGGACTAGCGGGATCTCCTACGAGCAGTACTTC.

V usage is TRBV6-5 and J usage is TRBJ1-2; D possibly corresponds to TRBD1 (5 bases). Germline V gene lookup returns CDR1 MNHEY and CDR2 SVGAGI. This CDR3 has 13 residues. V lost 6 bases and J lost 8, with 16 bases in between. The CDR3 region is CASSWGELGGYTF. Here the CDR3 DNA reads TGTGCCAGCAGCTGGGGGGAGTTGGGCGGCTACACCTTC.

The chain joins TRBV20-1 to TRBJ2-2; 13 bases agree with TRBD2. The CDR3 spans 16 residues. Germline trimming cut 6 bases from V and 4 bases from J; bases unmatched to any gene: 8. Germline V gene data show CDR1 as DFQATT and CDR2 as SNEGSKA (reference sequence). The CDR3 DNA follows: TGCAGTGCGAGTCCACTAGCGGGGGGGGGCACCGGGGAGCTGTTTTTT. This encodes CSASPLAGGGTGELFF.

The CDR3 spells CAWSTGRTINEQFF. CDR3 nucleotides: TGTGCCTGGAGTACGGGGAGGACTATCAATGAGCAGTTCTTC. The rearrangement joins TRBV30 to TRBJ2-1; D is possibly TRBD2 (6 bases). This CDR3 comprises 14 residues. Germline V lookup: CDR1 GTSNPN, CDR2 SVGIG (reference sequence). V was pared by 2 bases and J by 6 bases, with 14 bases between.

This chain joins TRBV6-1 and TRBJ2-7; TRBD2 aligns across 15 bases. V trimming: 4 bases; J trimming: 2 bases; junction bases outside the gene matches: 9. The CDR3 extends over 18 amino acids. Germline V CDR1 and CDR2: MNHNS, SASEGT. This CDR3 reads CASSATRTSGRVTYEQYF. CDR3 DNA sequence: TGTGCCAGCAGTGCCACCCGGACTAGCGGGAGGGTGACCTACGAGCAGTACTTC.

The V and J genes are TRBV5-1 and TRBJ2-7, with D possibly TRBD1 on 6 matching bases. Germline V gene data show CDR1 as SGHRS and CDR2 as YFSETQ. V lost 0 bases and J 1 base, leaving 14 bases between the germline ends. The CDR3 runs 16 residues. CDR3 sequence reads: CASSLVGGGLSYEQYF. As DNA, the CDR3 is TGCGCCAGCAGCTTGGTTGGGGGCGGACTGTCCTACGAGCAGTACTTC.

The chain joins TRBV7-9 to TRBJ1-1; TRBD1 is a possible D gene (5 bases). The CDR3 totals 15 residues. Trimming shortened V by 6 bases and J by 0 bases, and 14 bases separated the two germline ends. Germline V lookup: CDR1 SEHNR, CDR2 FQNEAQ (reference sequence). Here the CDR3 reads CASSRRQIMNTEAFF. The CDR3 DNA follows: TGTGCCAGCAGTCGACGACAGATCATGAACACTGAAGCTTTCTTT.